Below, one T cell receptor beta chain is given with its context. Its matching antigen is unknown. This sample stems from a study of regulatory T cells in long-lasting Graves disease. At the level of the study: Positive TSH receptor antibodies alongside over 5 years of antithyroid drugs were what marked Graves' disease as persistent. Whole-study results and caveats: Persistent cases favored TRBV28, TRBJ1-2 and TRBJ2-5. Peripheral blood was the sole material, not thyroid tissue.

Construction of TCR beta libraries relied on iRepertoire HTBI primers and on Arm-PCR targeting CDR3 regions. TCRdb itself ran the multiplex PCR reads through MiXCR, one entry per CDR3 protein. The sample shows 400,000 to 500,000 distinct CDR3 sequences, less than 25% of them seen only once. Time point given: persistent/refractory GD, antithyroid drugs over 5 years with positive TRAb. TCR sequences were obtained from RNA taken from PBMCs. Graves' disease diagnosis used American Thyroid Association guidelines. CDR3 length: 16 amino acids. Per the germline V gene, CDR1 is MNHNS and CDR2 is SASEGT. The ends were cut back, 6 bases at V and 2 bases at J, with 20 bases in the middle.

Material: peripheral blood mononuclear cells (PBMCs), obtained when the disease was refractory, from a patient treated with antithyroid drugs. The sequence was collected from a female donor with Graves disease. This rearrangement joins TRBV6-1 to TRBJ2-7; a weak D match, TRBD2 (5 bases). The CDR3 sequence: CASSPTLEGFPYEQYF. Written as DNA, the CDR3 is TGTGCCAGCAGCCCAACCCTCGAGGGATTCCCCTACGAGCAGTACTTC.